These 10 T cell receptor beta chains came from one sample sequenced in a study of vaccination effects on CD4 cells after COVID-19. Sequencing used immunoSEQ multiplex PCR; TCRdb keeps in-frame clones, though not all of them. Found here are roughly 63,000 clones, about four fifths of them singletons; the top ten hold roughly an eighth. Their antigens remain unidentified. Pools of viral peptides were used by the ViraFEST assay to expand antigen-specific CD4+ T cells ahead of sequencing. Subsequent to less than 13 days of culture, CD4+ T cells were isolated. According to the study, vaccine recipients showed no prior SARS-CoV-2 infection and negative nucleocapsid antibodies. The specimen comprised CD4+ T cells from PBMCs cultured with SARS-CoV-2 spike peptides, sampled before COVID-19 vaccination. These receptors were taken from a human donor who received a COVID-19 vaccine.

This clone was observed a few times. V gene TRBV6-6 combines with J gene TRBJ1-6; TRBD1 matches at 8 bases. Trimming took 4 bases from V and 10 from J; bases not matched to a gene: 9. Germline V gene data show CDR1 as MNHNY and CDR2 as SVGAGI (reference sequence). CDR3 size: 15 residues. CDR3 residues: CASSSLGQVGSPLHF. CDR3 nucleotides: TGTGCCAGCAGTTCCCTGGGACAGGTTGGATCACCCCTCCACTTT.

This clone occurred once. V gene TRBV5-5 combines with J gene TRBJ1-1; 8 positions agree with TRBD1. V lost 2 bases, J lost 1 base, and 1 base stayed unmatched. Per the germline V gene, CDR1 is SGHKS and CDR2 is YYEKEE (reference sequence). This CDR3 is built from 14 residues. CDR3 protein: CASSFGTGNTEAFF. The CDR3 DNA follows: TGTGCCAGCAGCTTCGGGACAGGGAACACTGAAGCTTTCTTT.

This clone showed up just a few times. V is TRBV5-8 and J is TRBJ1-2; D is ambiguous. V dropped 4 bases and J dropped 2 bases, with 9 bases sitting between them. The CDR3 runs to 13 residues. The germline V gene encodes CDR1 SGHTS and CDR2 YDEGEE. The CDR3 region is CASSQDANYGYTF. CDR3 nucleotides: TGTGCCAGCAGCCAGGACGCCAACTATGGCTACACCTTC.

The chain uses TRBV5-1 and TRBJ2-2, with TRBD1 matching 7 bases. Germline CDR1 and CDR2: SGHRS and YFSETQ. The trim removed 8 bases at V and 1 base at J, leaving 8 bases unmatched. This CDR3 is built from 15 residues. CDR3 loop: CASSVRTGNTGELFF. For the CDR3, the DNA is TGCGCCAGTTCCGTGAGGACAGGGAACACCGGGGAGCTGTTTTTT. The complete variable domain, with remaining parts taken from reference TRBV5-1 and TRBJ2-2, reads KAGVTQTPRYLIKTRGQQVTLSCSPISGHRSVSWYQQTPGQGLQFLFEYFSETQRNKGNFPGRFSGRQFSNSRSEMNVSTLELGDSALYLCASSVRTGNTGELFFGEGSRLTVL.

The genes are TRBV18 and TRBJ2-6; tentative D call: TRBD1 (5 bases). The CDR3 loop spans 15 amino acids. The ends were cut back, 4 bases at V and 0 bases at J, with 7 bases in the middle. Germline-derived CDR1 and CDR2 are KGHSH and LQKENI. CDR3: CASSQDSSGANVLTF. Written as DNA, the CDR3 is TGTGCCAGCTCACAAGACAGCTCTGGGGCCAACGTCCTGACTTTC.

The chain recombines TRBV7-3 with TRBJ1-1, with D tentatively TRBD1 (6 bases). The CDR3 runs 13 residues. Trimming took 5 bases from V and 6 from J, leaving 13 bases between them. From germline, CDR1 is SGHTA and CDR2 FQGTGA. The CDR3 spells CASSTYREAEAFF. The CDR3 DNA reads as TGTGCCAGCAGCACTTACAGGGAAGCTGAAGCTTTCTTT. Using reference TRBV7-3 and TRBJ1-1 for the parts outside the CDR3, the full variable domain is GAGVSQTPSNKVTEKGKYVELRCDPISGHTALYWYRQSLGQGPEFLIYFQGTGAADDSGLPNDRFFAVRPEGSVSTLKIQRTERGDSAVYLCASSTYREAEAFFGQGTRLTVV.

The CDR3 DNA follows: TGCGCCAGCAGCTTGTACCTCCAGGGGGCAGGAGGGGGCTACACCTTC. Translated: CASSLYLQGAGGGYTF. J is TRBJ1-2 and V is TRBV5-1; 8 bases agree with TRBD1. This CDR3 comprises 16 residues. V lost 1 base to trimming and J lost 8 bases; unmatched junction nucleotides: 13. Germline CDR1 reads SGHRS; CDR2 reads YFSETQ.

CDR3 residues: CSVDIRGSEPNTEAFF. The DNA of the CDR3 is TGCAGCGTCGACATCCGGGGCTCCGAACCGAACACTGAAGCTTTCTTT. V usage is TRBV29-1 and J usage is TRBJ1-1; TRBD1 is a possible D gene (5 bases). The CDR3 is 16 residues long. Germline CDR1 is SQVTM and CDR2 is ANQGSEA. Between the trimmed V and J ends, which lost 6 bases and 1 base, there was a span of 21 bases.

This chain connects TRBV11-2 to TRBJ2-5; either TRBD1 or TRBD2 may supply D (6 bases each). This CDR3 has 17 residues. Trimming left V 6 bases short and J 5 bases short, with 25 bases between. Germline assignment: CDR1 SGHAT and CDR2 FQNNGV. The CDR3 here is CASRGGRGRLTRETQYF. In DNA, the CDR3 is TGTGCCAGCAGAGGGGGGCGTGGGAGACTGACGCGGGAGACCCAGTACTTC.

This clone was observed a few times. The chain carries TRBV2 and TRBJ2-1, with a weak D call TRBD1 (5 bases). Germline-derived CDR1 and CDR2 are SNHLY and FYNNEI. The CDR3 loop spans 15 amino acids. Trimming shortened V by 2 bases and J by 2 bases, and 10 bases separated the two germline ends. This CDR3 is CASSEWGRTYNEQFF. The DNA for the CDR3 is TGTGCCAGCAGTGAATGGGGCAGGACCTACAATGAGCAGTTCTTC.